This TCR beta chain emerged from a study of radiation and T cells in renal cell carcinoma. This clone was recorded a few times. Looked up from germline, CDR1 is MDHEN and CDR2 is SYDVKM. The germline V and J ends were trimmed by 4 bases and 1 base, with 13 bases remaining between them. This CDR3 contains 15 residues. The data were produced by immunoSEQ multiplex PCR, yet TCRdb's version contains in-frame clones alone and is incomplete. The table has 100,000 to 150,000 clones, more than 70% seen once; the top ten hold 5% to 6%. Time point denoted: blood 2 weeks post-SBRT. Described treatment: 15 Gy SBRT to primary tumor, nephrectomy 4 weeks later.

This chain connects TRBV28 to TRBJ1-1; the D gene is possibly TRBD1 (6 bases). This specimen was blood, taken from a patient whose treatment included radiotherapy and nephrectomy. The clonotype comes from a woman in her sixties or seventies with renal cell carcinoma. CDR3 residues: CASSSPTGRNTEAFF. For the CDR3, the DNA is TGTGCCAGCAGTTCGCCGACAGGAAGGAACACTGAAGCTTTCTTT.